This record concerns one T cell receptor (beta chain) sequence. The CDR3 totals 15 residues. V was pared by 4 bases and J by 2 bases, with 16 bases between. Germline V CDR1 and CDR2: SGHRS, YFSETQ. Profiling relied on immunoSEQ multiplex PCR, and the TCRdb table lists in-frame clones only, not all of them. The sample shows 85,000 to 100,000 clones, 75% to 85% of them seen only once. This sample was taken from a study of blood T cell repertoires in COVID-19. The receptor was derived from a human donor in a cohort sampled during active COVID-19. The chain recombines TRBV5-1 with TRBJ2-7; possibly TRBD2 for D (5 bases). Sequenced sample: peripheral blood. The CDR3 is CASSPLAERAYEQYF. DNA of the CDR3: TGCGCCAGCAGCCCACTGGCGGAGAGGGCCTACGAGCAGTACTTC.